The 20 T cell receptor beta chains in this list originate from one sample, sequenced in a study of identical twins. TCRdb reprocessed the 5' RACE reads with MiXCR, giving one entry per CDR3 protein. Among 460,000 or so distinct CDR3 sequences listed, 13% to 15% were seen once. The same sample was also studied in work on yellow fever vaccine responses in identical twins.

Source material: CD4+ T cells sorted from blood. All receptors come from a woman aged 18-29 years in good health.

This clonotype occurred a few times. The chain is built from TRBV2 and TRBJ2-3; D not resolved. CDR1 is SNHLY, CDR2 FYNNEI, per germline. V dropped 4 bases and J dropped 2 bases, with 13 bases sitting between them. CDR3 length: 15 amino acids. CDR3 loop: CASSVVDPATDTQYF. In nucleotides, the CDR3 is TGTGCCAGCAGTGTGGTAGATCCGGCCACAGATACGCAGTATTTT.

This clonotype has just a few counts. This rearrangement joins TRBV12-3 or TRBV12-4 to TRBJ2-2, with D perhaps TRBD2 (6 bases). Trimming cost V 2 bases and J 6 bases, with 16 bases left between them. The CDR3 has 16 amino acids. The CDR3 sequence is CASSLFLGDSSGELFF. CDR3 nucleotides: TGTGCCAGCAGTTTATTTTTGGGGGACTCGTCCGGGGAGCTGTTTTTT.

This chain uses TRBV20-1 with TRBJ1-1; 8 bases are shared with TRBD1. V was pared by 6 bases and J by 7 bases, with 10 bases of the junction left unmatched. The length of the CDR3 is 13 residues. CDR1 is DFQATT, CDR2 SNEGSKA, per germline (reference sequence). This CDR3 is CSAIDRGGIEAFF. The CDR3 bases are TGCAGTGCCATTGACAGGGGAGGGATTGAAGCTTTCTTT.

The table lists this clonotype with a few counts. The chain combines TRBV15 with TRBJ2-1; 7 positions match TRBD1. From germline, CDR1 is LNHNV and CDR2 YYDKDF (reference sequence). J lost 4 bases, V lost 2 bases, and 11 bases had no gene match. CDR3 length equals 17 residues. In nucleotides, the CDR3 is TGTGCCACCAGCAGAAGGACAAGCAGGGGGTCGTACAATGAGCAGTTCTTC. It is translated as CATSRRTSRGSYNEQFF.

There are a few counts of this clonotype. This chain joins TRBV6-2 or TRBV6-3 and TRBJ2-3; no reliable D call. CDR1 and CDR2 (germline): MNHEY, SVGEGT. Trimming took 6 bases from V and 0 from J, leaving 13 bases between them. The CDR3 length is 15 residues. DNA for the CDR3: TGTGCCAGCAGGGCCCAAAGGGTGAGCACAGATACGCAGTATTTT. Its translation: CASRAQRVSTDTQYF.

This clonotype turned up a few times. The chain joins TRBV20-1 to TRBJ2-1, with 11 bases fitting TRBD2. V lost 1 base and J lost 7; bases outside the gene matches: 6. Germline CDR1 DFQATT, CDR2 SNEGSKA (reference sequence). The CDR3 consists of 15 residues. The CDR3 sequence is CSARGGSGRVNEQFF. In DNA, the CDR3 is TGCAGTGCTAGAGGTGGTAGCGGGAGGGTAAATGAGCAGTTCTTC.

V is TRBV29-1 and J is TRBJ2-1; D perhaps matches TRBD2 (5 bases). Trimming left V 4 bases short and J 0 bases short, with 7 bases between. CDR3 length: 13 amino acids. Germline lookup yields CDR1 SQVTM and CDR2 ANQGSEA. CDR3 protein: CSVGRFSYNEQFF. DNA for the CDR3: TGCAGCGTTGGGAGGTTCTCCTACAATGAGCAGTTCTTC.

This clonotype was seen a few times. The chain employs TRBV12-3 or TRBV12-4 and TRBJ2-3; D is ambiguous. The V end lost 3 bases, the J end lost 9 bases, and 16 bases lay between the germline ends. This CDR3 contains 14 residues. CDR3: CASSFRPAQITQYF. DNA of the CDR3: TGTGCCAGCAGTTTTCGGCCAGCACAGATAACGCAGTATTTT.

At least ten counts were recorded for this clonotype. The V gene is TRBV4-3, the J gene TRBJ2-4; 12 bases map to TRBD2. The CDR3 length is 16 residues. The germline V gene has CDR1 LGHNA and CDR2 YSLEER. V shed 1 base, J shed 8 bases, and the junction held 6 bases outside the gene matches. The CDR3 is CASSQAMTSGRYIQYF. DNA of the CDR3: TGCGCCAGCAGCCAAGCCATGACTAGCGGGAGATACATTCAGTACTTC.

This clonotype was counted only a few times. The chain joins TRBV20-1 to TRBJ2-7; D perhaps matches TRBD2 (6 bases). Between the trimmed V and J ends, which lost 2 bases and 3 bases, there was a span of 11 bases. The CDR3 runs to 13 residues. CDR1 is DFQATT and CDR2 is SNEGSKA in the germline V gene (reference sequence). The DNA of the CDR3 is TGCAGTGCTAGAAAGATCGGGGGCTACGAGCAGTACTTC. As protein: CSARKIGGYEQYF.

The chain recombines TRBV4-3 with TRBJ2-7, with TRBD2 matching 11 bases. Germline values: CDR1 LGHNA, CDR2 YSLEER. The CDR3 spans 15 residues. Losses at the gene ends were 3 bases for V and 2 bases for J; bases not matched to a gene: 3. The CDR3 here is CASSQALAGAYEQYF. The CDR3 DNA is TGCGCCAGCAGCCAGGCACTAGCGGGAGCCTACGAGCAGTACTTC.

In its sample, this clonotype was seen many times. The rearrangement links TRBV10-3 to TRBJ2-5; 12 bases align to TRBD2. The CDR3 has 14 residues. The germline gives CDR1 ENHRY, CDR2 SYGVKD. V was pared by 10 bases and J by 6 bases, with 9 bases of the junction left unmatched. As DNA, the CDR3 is TGTGCCACCCGACTAGCGGGGGCCGGGAAGACCCAGTACTTC. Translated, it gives CATRLAGAGKTQYF.

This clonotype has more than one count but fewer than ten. The CDR3 DNA reads TGCGCCAGCAGGCCCGGGACAGGGGGTGAGGAAAAACTGTTTTTT. The encoded protein is CASRPGTGGEEKLFF. The J gene is TRBJ1-4, the V gene TRBV5-1, with 11 bases aligning to TRBD1. Germline V gene lookup returns CDR1 SGHRS and CDR2 YFSETQ. The ends lost 5 bases at V and 8 bases at J; junction bases unmatched: 8. The CDR3 runs 15 residues.

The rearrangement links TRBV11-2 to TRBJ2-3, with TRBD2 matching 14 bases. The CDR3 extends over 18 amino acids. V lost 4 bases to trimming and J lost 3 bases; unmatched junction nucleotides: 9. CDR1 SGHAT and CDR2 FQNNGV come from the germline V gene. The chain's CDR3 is CASSSTSGRAFPTDTQYF. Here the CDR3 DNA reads TGTGCCAGCAGCTCGACTAGCGGGAGGGCCTTTCCTACAGATACGCAGTATTTT.

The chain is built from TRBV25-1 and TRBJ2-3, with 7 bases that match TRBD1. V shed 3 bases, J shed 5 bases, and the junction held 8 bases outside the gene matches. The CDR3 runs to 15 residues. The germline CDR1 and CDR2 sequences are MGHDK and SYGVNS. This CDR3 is CASSDPRGPGDTQYF. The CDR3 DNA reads TGTGCCAGCAGTGACCCGAGGGGGCCAGGAGATACGCAGTATTTT.

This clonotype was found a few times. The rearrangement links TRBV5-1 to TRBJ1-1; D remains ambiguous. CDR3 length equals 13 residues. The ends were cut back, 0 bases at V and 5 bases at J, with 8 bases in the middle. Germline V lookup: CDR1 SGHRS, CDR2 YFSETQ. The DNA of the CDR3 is TGCGCCAGCAGCTTGGTAGGCGAAACTGAAGCTTTCTTT. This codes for CASSLVGETEAFF. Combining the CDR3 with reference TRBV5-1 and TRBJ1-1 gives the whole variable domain KAGVTQTPRYLIKTRGQQVTLSCSPISGHRSVSWYQQTPGQGLQFLFEYFSETQRNKGNFPGRFSGRQFSNSRSEMNVSTLELGDSALYLCASSLVGETEAFFGQGTRLTVV.

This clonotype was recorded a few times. The CDR3, as DNA: TGTGCCAGCTCACCACCCAGGGGTACTGAGACCCAGTACTTC. It yields the protein CASSPPRGTETQYF. V and J are TRBV18 and TRBJ2-5, with a weak D call TRBD1 (6 bases). Germline CDR1 and CDR2: KGHSH and LQKENI. There are 14 residues in the CDR3. The ends were cut back, 0 bases at V and 5 bases at J, with 10 bases in the middle.

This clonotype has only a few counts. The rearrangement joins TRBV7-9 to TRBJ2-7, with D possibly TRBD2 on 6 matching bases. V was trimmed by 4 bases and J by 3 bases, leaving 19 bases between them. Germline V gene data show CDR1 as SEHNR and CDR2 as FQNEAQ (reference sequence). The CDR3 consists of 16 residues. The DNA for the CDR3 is TGTGCCAGCAGCTCGGAACTCGGGGGAAGACACTACGAGCAGTACTTC. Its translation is CASSSELGGRHYEQYF.

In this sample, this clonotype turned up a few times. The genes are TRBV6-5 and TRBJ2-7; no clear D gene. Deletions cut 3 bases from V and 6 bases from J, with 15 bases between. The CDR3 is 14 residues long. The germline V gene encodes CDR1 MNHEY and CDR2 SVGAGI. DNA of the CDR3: TGTGCCAGCAGTTATTCAGGAGCGAGTGGCGAGCAGTACTTC. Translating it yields CASSYSGASGEQYF.

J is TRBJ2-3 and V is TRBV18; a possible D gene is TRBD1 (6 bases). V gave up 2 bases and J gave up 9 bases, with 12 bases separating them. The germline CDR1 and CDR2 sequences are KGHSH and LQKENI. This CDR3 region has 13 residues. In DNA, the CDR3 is TGTGCCAGCTCACCAATGGACAGTTTCACGCAGTATTTT. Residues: CASSPMDSFTQYF.